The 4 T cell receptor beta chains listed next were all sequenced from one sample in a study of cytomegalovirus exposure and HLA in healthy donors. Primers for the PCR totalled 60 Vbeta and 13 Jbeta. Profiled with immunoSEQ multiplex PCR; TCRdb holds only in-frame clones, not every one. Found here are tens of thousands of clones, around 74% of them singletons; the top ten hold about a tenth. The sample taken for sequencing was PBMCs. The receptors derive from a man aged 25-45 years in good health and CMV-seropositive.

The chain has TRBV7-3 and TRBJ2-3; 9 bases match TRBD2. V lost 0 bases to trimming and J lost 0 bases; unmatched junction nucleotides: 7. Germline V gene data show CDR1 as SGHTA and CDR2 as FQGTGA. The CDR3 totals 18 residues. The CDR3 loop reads CASSLTGGAGGSTDTQYF. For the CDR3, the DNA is TGTGCCAGCAGCTTAACCGGTGGGGCGGGGGGGAGCACAGATACGCAGTATTTT.

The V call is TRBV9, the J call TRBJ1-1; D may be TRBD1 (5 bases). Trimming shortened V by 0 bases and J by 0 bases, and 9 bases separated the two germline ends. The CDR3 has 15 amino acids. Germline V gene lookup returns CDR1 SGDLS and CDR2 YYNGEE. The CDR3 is CASSVVDSLNTEAFF. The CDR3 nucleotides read TGTGCCAGCAGCGTAGTAGACAGTTTGAACACTGAAGCTTTCTTT.

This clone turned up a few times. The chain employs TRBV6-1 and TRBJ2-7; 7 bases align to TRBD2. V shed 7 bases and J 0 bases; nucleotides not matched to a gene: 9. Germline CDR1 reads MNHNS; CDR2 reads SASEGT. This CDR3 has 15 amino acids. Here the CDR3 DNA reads TGTGCCAGCATGATCAGCTGGGGGGGCTCCTACGAGCAGTACTTC. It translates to CASMISWGGSYEQYF.

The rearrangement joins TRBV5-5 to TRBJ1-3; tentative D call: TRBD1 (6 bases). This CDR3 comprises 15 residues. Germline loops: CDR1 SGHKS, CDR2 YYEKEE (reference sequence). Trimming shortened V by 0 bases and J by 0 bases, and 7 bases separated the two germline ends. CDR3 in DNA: TGTGCCAGCAGCTTGGGGACAGACTCTGGAAACACCATATATTTT. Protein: CASSLGTDSGNTIYF.